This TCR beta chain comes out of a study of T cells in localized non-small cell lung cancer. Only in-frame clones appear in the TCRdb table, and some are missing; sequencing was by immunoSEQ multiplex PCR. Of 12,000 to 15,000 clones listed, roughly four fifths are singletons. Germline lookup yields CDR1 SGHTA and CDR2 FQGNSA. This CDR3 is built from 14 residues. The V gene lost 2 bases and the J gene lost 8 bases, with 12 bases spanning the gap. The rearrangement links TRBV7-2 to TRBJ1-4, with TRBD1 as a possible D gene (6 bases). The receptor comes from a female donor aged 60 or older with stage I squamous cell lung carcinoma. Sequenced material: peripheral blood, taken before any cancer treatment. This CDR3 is CASSLLTTGEKLFF. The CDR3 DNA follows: TGTGCCAGCAGCTTACTCACTACAGGGGAAAAACTGTTTTTT.